The TCR beta chain under discussion was sequenced for a study of cytomegalovirus exposure and HLA in healthy donors. About the research overall: Among the roughly 400 genotyped donors, around 85% were placed in the Caucasian-associated ancestry cluster.

The study ran its PCR with 60 Vbeta and 13 Jbeta primers. Assay used: immunoSEQ multiplex PCR; TCRdb lists only in-frame clones, some missing. The data show 200,000 or so clones, and the top ten clones hold around 0.74%. This CDR3 has 16 residues. With 5 bases clipped from V and 5 bases from J, the junction kept 15 bases outside the gene matches. Germline V gene sequence: CDR1 SGHAT, CDR2 FQNNGV. The V and J genes are TRBV11-2 and TRBJ2-7, with TRBD1 identical over 7 bases. The origin of this receptor is a boy between 5 and 17 years old in good health and CMV-seronegative. What was sequenced was PBMCs. The CDR3 nucleotides read TGTGCCAGCAGCCTTAAAACGGGGACAGAAACAAACGAGCAGTACTTC. As protein: CASSLKTGTETNEQYF.